These T cell receptor beta chains were read from a single sample in a study of CD8+ T cells in alopecia areata. The method was immunoSEQ multiplex PCR; TCRdb's version includes in-frame clones alone and lacks a portion of them. There are about 140,000 clones in the sample; 58% occur only once, and 5% to 7.5% lies in the top ten. The specimen was CD4+ T cells sorted from blood, collected at week 0. All receptors derive from a human donor with alopecia areata. The CDR3 runs from the conserved cysteine through the conserved F or W. The D gene is left open where the match is weak. Clone sizes are given selectively: once, few, many, or a class where the clone is expanded.

cdr3_nt,cdr3_aa,d_call,j_call,clone_size,v_call
TGTGCCAGCAGTGAGGTTGAAGATACGCAGTATTTT,CASSEVEDTQYF,-,TRBJ2-3,-,TRBV2
TGTGCCTGGAGTCGACAGACCAATCAGCCCCAGCATTTT,CAWSRQTNQPQHF,-,TRBJ1-5,once,TRBV30
TGCGCCAGCAGCCAGAACCTACTGAGCTCTGGAAACACCATATATTTT,CASSQNLLSSGNTIYF,-,TRBJ1-3,-,TRBV4-3
TGTGCCTGGAGCCAGGGTGCGAATCAGCCCCAGCATTTT,CAWSQGANQPQHF,-,TRBJ1-5,-,TRBV30
TGTGCCACCCCTAGCGGGGGGGCGAGTGAGCAGTTCTTC,CATPSGGASEQFF,TRBD2,TRBJ2-1,-,TRBV7-9
TGCAGCGTTGGTCAGAAAGACTACACCTTC,CSVGQKDYTF,-,TRBJ1-2,-,TRBV29-1
TGTGCCAGCAGCTTAGCTCAAATGAGGGCGGCAAACCCCTCCTACGAGCAGTACTTC,CASSLAQMRAANPSYEQYF,-,TRBJ2-7,-,TRBV11-2
TGTGCCTGGAGATCATCAGGGCACAGGACCCTCCACTTT,CAWRSSGHRTLHF,-,TRBJ1-6,-,TRBV30
TGCGCCAGCGGGCTTGGGAACTCTCGGTCTGGGGCCAACGTCCTGACTTTC,CASGLGNSRSGANVLTF,-,TRBJ2-6,-,TRBV23-1
TGTGCCAGTAGTCCCCGACAGGGAGGCTACACCTTC,CASSPRQGGYTF,TRBD1,TRBJ1-2,-,TRBV19
TGCGCCAGCAGCCCGGGGGGCACGACAGCTGAAGCTTTCTTT,CASSPGGTTAEAFF,-,TRBJ1-1,-,TRBV5-1
TGTGCCAGCAGCCGTGGGGCTAATGAAAAACTGTTTTTT,CASSRGANEKLFF,-,TRBJ1-4,-,TRBV7-8
TGTGCCAGCAGTGAACAGTTGAGCAATCAGCCCCAGCATTTT,CASSEQLSNQPQHF,-,TRBJ1-5,-,TRBV2
TGCGCCACGGACATCGAGCCTTATGGCTACACCTTC,CATDIEPYGYTF,-,TRBJ1-2,-,TRBV23-1
TGTGCCAGCAGCCTGGACAGTAATGAAAAACTGTTTTTT,CASSLDSNEKLFF,-,TRBJ1-4,few,TRBV7-9
TGTGCCAGCAGTGGCGCAGGGGGCTACGAGCAGTACTTC,CASSGAGGYEQYF,TRBD1,TRBJ2-7,once,TRBV25-1
TGTGCCAGCTCACCAGGGAGCGGCTACACCTTC,CASSPGSGYTF,-,TRBJ1-2,once,TRBV18
TGTGCCAGCAACCTCGACAGGGGAACTGAAGCTTTCTTT,CASNLDRGTEAFF,TRBD1,TRBJ1-1,few,TRBV19
TGTGCCACCGGGGACAGGGGAGACTATGGCTACACCTTC,CATGDRGDYGYTF,TRBD1,TRBJ1-2,many,TRBV10-3
TGTGCCTGGACCTCCTACTACGAGGGCGAGACCCAGTACTTC,CAWTSYYEGETQYF,-,TRBJ2-5,once,TRBV30
TGTGCCAGCAGTTCCGGGACTAGCCTCACAGACTACGAGCAGTACTTC,CASSSGTSLTDYEQYF,TRBD2,TRBJ2-7,-,TRBV25-1
TGTGCCAGCAGCCCGAAAGATGGCCATCAGCCCCAGCATTTT,CASSPKDGHQPQHF,-,TRBJ1-5,many,TRBV7-9
TGTGCCAGCAGCCAATGGGGTACAGATACGCAGTATTTT,CASSQWGTDTQYF,-,TRBJ2-3,-,TRBV14
TGTGCCTGGAGTGCTCGGACAGGGGGTTGGTCTAATGAAAAACTGTTTTTT,CAWSARTGGWSNEKLFF,TRBD1,TRBJ1-4,-,TRBV30
TGTGCCTGGAGTGCGTACCGGGACTCCCAAGCTTTCTTT,CAWSAYRDSQAFF,-,TRBJ1-1,once,TRBV30
TGTGCCAGCAGTCGCCCAGGGGTGACCGGGGAGCTGTTTTTT,CASSRPGVTGELFF,-,TRBJ2-2,-,TRBV6-5
TGTGCCAGCACAGGTCAGGGGGAAGAGACCCAGTACTTC,CASTGQGEETQYF,TRBD1,TRBJ2-5,-,TRBV2
TGTGCTAGCAGCCTCGACAGGGAAGAGACCCAGTACTTC,CASSLDREETQYF,TRBD1,TRBJ2-5,many,TRBV7-7
TGCGCCAGCAGCCAAGATAGTAGGCAGGGACTAACCTACGAGCAGTACTTC,CASSQDSRQGLTYEQYF,TRBD2,TRBJ2-7,-,TRBV4-3
TGTGCCAGCAGCTTTGAGGTGGGGGGCTACACCTTC,CASSFEVGGYTF,-,TRBJ1-2,few,TRBV7-2
TGTGCCTGGAGTGTAAACACCATATATTTT,CAWSVNTIYF,-,TRBJ1-3,-,TRBV30
TGCAGTGCTAGTGGGAACTATGGCTACACCTTC,CSASGNYGYTF,-,TRBJ1-2,-,TRBV20-1
TGCGCCAGCAGCCAAGGGACGAACTATAATGAAAAACTGTTTTTT,CASSQGTNYNEKLFF,-,TRBJ1-4,-,TRBV4-3
TGTGCCAGCAGCTCCGGGACAGGGAAGTATGGGGACTATGGCTACACCTTC,CASSSGTGKYGDYGYTF,TRBD1,TRBJ1-2,few,TRBV5-4
TGTGCCAGCAGCCCGAGGGTAGCAGCTAACTATGGCTACACCTTC,CASSPRVAANYGYTF,-,TRBJ1-2,-,TRBV14
TGTGCCACCAGCCCCCATCTTGGGCAGGAGACCCAGTACTTC,CATSPHLGQETQYF,-,TRBJ2-5,-,TRBV15
TGCAGCGTATCGGCAGGGGGAACCCCGCAGCCCCAGCATTTT,CSVSAGGTPQPQHF,TRBD1,TRBJ1-5,-,TRBV29-1
TGTGCCAGCTCTTTGGGCACCGGAGACAGGACTCCCTACGAGCAGTACTTC,CASSLGTGDRTPYEQYF,-,TRBJ2-7,-,TRBV27
TGTGCCAGCAGAAGACAGGGCTACGAGCAGTACTTC,CASRRQGYEQYF,TRBD1,TRBJ2-7,-,TRBV5-6
TGTGCCAGCAGCCAAAACCTTAGGAGTAGTGATTCACCCCTCCACTTT,CASSQNLRSSDSPLHF,-,TRBJ1-6,-,TRBV7-3
TGTGCCAGCGGGGTTGGCCTAGCTATGAACACCGGGGAGCTGTTTTTT,CASGVGLAMNTGELFF,-,TRBJ2-2,-,TRBV27
TGTGCCAGCAGCTTCGGGACAGGGAGCACAGATACGCAGTATTTT,CASSFGTGSTDTQYF,TRBD1,TRBJ2-3,-,TRBV7-3
TGTGCCAGCAGTACAGCGGGGGGACAAGAGACCCAGTACTTC,CASSTAGGQETQYF,TRBD2,TRBJ2-5,-,TRBV11-1
TGTGCCAGCAGCCCGATGACAGGGCGATGGACTGAAGCTTTCTTT,CASSPMTGRWTEAFF,TRBD1,TRBJ1-1,-,TRBV11-3
TGTGCCAGCAGTGAATCGACGGCCGATCAGCCCCAGCATTTT,CASSESTADQPQHF,-,TRBJ1-5,-,TRBV2
TGTGCCAGCAGCCCCGCCCGACAGGGGGCGGACTACGAGCAGTACTTC,CASSPARQGADYEQYF,TRBD1,TRBJ2-7,-,TRBV5-6
TGCGCCAGCAGCGATGGGGGGGGCAACTATGGCTACACCTTC,CASSDGGGNYGYTF,-,TRBJ1-2,few,TRBV4-1
TGTGCCACCAGCAGAGATCGGTATCCGGGGACCCAAAGAAACACCATATATTTT,CATSRDRYPGTQRNTIYF,-,TRBJ1-3,-,TRBV15
TGTGCCTGGAGGACCGATACGGGACGGCCAACTAGCACAGATACGCAGTATTTT,CAWRTDTGRPTSTDTQYF,-,TRBJ2-3,-,TRBV30
TGTGCCAGCAGCTTAGCGTGGAGGGCCCGAGGGTCTGGGGCCAACGTCCTGACTTTC,CASSLAWRARGSGANVLTF,-,TRBJ2-6,-,TRBV7-6
TGTGCCACCAGCAGACTCCGACAGGGGAACTCTGGAAACACCATATATTTT,CATSRLRQGNSGNTIYF,TRBD1,TRBJ1-3,-,TRBV15
TGCAGCGTGGTGGGACAGGGGGTAGGTGGCTACACCTTC,CSVVGQGVGGYTF,TRBD1,TRBJ1-2,-,TRBV29-1
TGTGCCAGCAGTGACAGCGGGCCCTACGAGCAGTACTTC,CASSDSGPYEQYF,-,TRBJ2-7,-,TRBV25-1
TGTGCCAGCAGCTATACAGTGAACACTGAAGCTTTCTTT,CASSYTVNTEAFF,-,TRBJ1-1,few,TRBV13